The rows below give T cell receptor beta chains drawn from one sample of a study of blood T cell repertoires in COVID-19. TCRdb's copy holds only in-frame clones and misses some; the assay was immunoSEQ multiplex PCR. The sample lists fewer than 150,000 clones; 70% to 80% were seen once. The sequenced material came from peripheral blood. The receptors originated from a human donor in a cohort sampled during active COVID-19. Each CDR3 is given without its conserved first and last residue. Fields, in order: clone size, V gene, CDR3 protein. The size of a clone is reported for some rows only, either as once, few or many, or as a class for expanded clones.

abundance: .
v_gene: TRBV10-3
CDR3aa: ATRMFSGGNTEAF

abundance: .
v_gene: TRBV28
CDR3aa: ASSLGTTGGELF

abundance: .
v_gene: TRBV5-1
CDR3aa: ASSPTGITDTQY

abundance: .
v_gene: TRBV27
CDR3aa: ASSLVGGRNEQF

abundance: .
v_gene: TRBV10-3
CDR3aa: AISVSGGYNEQF

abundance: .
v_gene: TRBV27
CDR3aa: ASRGRLAGKGGNEQF

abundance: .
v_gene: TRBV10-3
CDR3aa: AISGGQGSSYEQY

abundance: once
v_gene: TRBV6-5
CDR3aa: ATHLVGQYAGYT

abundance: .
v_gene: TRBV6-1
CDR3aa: ASSEVRRGGRSGELF

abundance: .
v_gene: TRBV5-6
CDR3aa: ASSGNRGNTEAF